This T cell receptor (beta chain) was observed in a study of vaccination and CD4 T cells after COVID-19. About the research overall: Samples were taken after vaccination, a median of around 67 days after dose two, with a range of 14 to 241.

As to this clonotype: Its target is not known.

From germline, CDR1 is DFQATT and CDR2 SNEGSKA (reference sequence). V was clipped by 3 bases and J by 4 bases, with 16 bases between them. This CDR3 has 15 amino acids. Indicated treatment: approximately 10-day PBMC culture with coronavirus spike peptide pools or control peptides (ViraFEST assay). An Oncomine TCR Beta short-read assay was used to sequence the DNA from cultured CD4+ T cells. In TCRdb, the PCR reads were re-called with MiXCR into one record per CDR3 protein. The sample contains 13,000 or so distinct CDR3 sequences, 60% of which appear only once. Regarding the study as a whole: Spike mono-reactivity applied to 304 of 307 vaccine-specific clones detected in convalescent patients.

The J gene is TRBJ1-5, the V gene TRBV20-1; D may be TRBD1 (6 bases). The sequence came from a human donor who had recovered from COVID-19. The sample comprised CD4+ T cells from blood, cultured in vitro. The CDR3 reads CSASQLGQLNQPQHF. In nucleotides, the CDR3 is TGCAGTGCTAGCCAATTGGGACAATTAAATCAGCCCCAGCATTTT.